Following are 22 T cell receptor beta chains from one sample sequenced in a study of blood T cell repertoires in COVID-19. Assay used: immunoSEQ multiplex PCR; TCRdb lists only in-frame clones, some missing. The sample lists some 240,000 clones; approximately 90% were seen once. The specimen was peripheral blood. These receptors were taken from a man aged 55 to 70 who had recovered from COVID-19.

The CDR3 bases are TGCGCCAGCAGCTTGGGGGGCGGCTACACCTTC. Translation gives CASSLGGGYTF. V is TRBV5-1 and J is TRBJ1-2; weak D call: TRBD1 (5 bases). V was cut by 0 bases and J by 8 bases, with 5 bases left in between. This CDR3 is 11 amino acids long. Per the germline V gene, CDR1 is SGHRS and CDR2 is YFSETQ.

The chain carries TRBV19 and TRBJ1-5, with TRBD1 identical over 7 bases. Trimming took 5 bases from V and 9 from J; bases not matched to a gene: 7. Germline V CDR1 and CDR2: LNHDA, SQIVND (reference sequence). CDR3 length equals 13 residues. In nucleotides, the CDR3 is TGTGCCAGTAGTGCTGGGGGGACAGCGCCCCAGCATTTT. Encoded protein: CASSAGGTAPQHF.

With respect to this clone: Germline and junction disagree at one end, which may indicate a read error. The rearrangement uses TRBV11-2 and TRBJ2-1, with TRBD2 matching over 10 bases. Germline V gives CDR1 SGHAT, CDR2 FQNNGV. This CDR3 comprises 17 residues. For the CDR3, the DNA is TGTGCCAGCAGCCCCATGGCGCTAGCGGGGGCCTATAATGAGCAGTTCTTC. Its translation is CASSPMALAGAYNEQFF.

The rearrangement links TRBV30 to TRBJ1-1; D call uncertain. Germline V gene data show CDR1 as GTSNPN and CDR2 as SVGIG (reference sequence). The CDR3 has 11 amino acids. The V and J ends lost 4 bases and 4 bases respectively, with 7 bases between them. The CDR3 sequence: CAWIAGTEAFF. The CDR3 nucleotides are TGTGCCTGGATTGCCGGCACTGAAGCTTTCTTT.

This chain's CDR3 is CASSLGIDGDTQYF. The CDR3 nucleotides are TGCGCCAGCAGCTTGGGGATTGACGGGGATACGCAGTATTTT. The chain combines TRBV5-1 with TRBJ2-3, with unresolved D. Trimming left V 0 bases short and J 6 bases short, with 11 bases between. Per the germline V gene, CDR1 is SGHRS and CDR2 is YFSETQ. The CDR3 runs 14 residues.

The chain is built from TRBV18 and TRBJ1-1; D is possibly TRBD1 (6 bases). The V end was cut by 6 bases, the J end by 1 base, with 24 bases between. Looked up from germline, CDR1 is KGHSH and CDR2 is LQKENI. The CDR3 extends over 18 amino acids. This chain's CDR3 is CASSEIPVPRGKNTEAFF. DNA of the CDR3: TGTGCCAGCTCTGAGATCCCGGTCCCTAGGGGGAAGAACACTGAAGCTTTCTTT.

The genes are TRBV3-1 (or the pseudogene TRBV3-2) and TRBJ2-3; 9 bases are shared with TRBD1. The CDR3 length is 16 residues. The germline V gene encodes CDR1 LGHDT and CDR2 YNNKEL (reference sequence). V lost 4 bases, J lost 5 bases, and 10 bases stayed unmatched. CDR3 DNA: TGTGCCAGCAGCCCGTATAGACAGGGGGGGGGAGATACGCAGTATTTT. It is translated as CASSPYRQGGGDTQYF.

V is TRBV28 and J is TRBJ2-6; D is ambiguous. CDR3 length: 12 residues. Germline V lookup: CDR1 MDHEN, CDR2 SYDVKM. Between the trimmed V and J ends, which lost 5 bases and 8 bases, there was a span of 7 bases. Written as DNA, the CDR3 is TGTGCCAGCAGTACCCGGTCCAACGTCCTGACTTTC. Protein product: CASSTRSNVLTF.

This clone showed up just once. The rearrangement joins TRBV5-1 to TRBJ1-5; 8 bases line up with TRBD1. The CDR3 is 14 amino acids. Germline values: CDR1 SGHRS, CDR2 YFSETQ. V lost 0 bases, J lost 6 bases, and 2 bases stayed unmatched. The CDR3 bases are TGCGCCAGCAGCTTGGGGACAGGGATTCAGCCCCAGCATTTT. Translated: CASSLGTGIQPQHF.

The rearrangement links TRBV27 to TRBJ2-7, with D tentatively TRBD1 (5 bases). This CDR3 region has 14 residues. The germline V gene encodes CDR1 MNHEY and CDR2 SMNVEV (reference sequence). Trimming removed 4 bases from V and 3 bases from J, with 13 bases in between. The CDR3 nucleotides read TGTGCCAGCAGTTCGGATCGACAGATCTACGAGCAGTACTTC. Translated, it gives CASSSDRQIYEQYF.

This chain connects TRBV7-2 to TRBJ2-1; 8 nucleotides align to TRBD1. Per the germline V gene, CDR1 is SGHTA and CDR2 is FQGNSA. Germline trimming cut 0 bases from V and 8 bases from J; bases unmatched to any gene: 9. The CDR3 is made up of 16 amino acids. CDR3 region: CASSLAATGAAYEQFF. DNA for the CDR3: TGTGCCAGCAGCTTAGCGGCGACAGGGGCGGCCTATGAGCAGTTCTTC.

This chain connects TRBV5-1 to TRBJ2-7; 9 bases fit TRBD1. The CDR3 extends over 14 amino acids. V shed 4 bases, J shed 7 bases, and the junction held 9 bases outside the gene matches. The germline CDR1 and CDR2 sequences are SGHRS and YFSETQ. DNA of the CDR3: TGCGCCAGCAGCCCTGGACAGGGGACGGGGGAGCAGTACGTC. This sequence encodes CASSPGQGTGEQYV.

The genes are TRBV6-2 or TRBV6-3 and TRBJ2-3; 7 bases map to TRBD2. CDR3 size: 16 residues. Trimming at V came to 2 bases and at J to 2 bases, leaving 7 bases not matched to a gene. Per the germline V gene, CDR1 is MNHEY and CDR2 is SVGEGT. The CDR3 sequence: CASSYAGGGPTDTQYF. The DNA for the CDR3 is TGTGCCAGCAGTTACGCTGGCGGGGGTCCCACAGATACGCAGTATTTT.

The chain is built from TRBV2 and TRBJ1-2; possible D gene TRBD1, 6 bases. Germline CDR1 reads SNHLY; CDR2 reads FYNNEI. The germline V and J ends were trimmed by 4 bases and 8 bases, with 17 bases remaining between them. The CDR3 is 14 residues long. The CDR3 nucleotides read TGTGCCAGCAGTGGGGCTGGGGGCCGACGAGGCTACACCTTC. Protein sequence: CASSGAGGRRGYTF.

The gene calls are TRBV5-1 and TRBJ2-3; 8 positions agree with TRBD2. The CDR3 has 18 amino acids. Germline CDR1 SGHRS, CDR2 YFSETQ. The J segment lost 0 bases and the V segment lost 4 bases, leaving 13 bases of the junction unmatched. CDR3 sequence reads: CASSPAGRGARSTDTQYF. In DNA, the CDR3 is TGCGCCAGCAGCCCTGCTGGGCGGGGGGCCAGAAGCACAGATACGCAGTATTTT. The whole variable domain, remainder taken from reference TRBV5-1 and TRBJ2-3, is KAGVTQTPRYLIKTRGQQVTLSCSPISGHRSVSWYQQTPGQGLQFLFEYFSETQRNKGNFPGRFSGRQFSNSRSEMNVSTLELGDSALYLCASSPAGRGARSTDTQYFGPGTRLTVL.

This chain uses TRBV28 with TRBJ1-1; 8 positions match TRBD1. The CDR3 runs 19 residues. V was clipped by 4 bases and J by 4 bases; unmatched bases: 20. In germline, CDR1 is MDHEN, CDR2 SYDVKM. The DNA for the CDR3 is TGTGCCAGCAGTTCTAACGCCGCAGGGGGCTCCCATAGGGCCACTGAAGCTTTCTTT. This sequence encodes CASSSNAAGGSHRATEAFF.

This clone was recorded only once. This rearrangement joins TRBV6-1 to TRBJ1-2; unclear D gene. V lost 1 base to trimming and J lost 4 bases, with 7 bases between them. The CDR3 contains 13 residues. Germline CDR1 is MNHNS and CDR2 is SASEGT. CDR3 sequence (DNA): TGTGCCAGCAGTGAAGGGGAGCCCTATGGCTACACCTTC. Its protein product is CASSEGEPYGYTF.

The J gene is TRBJ1-2, the V gene TRBV6-5, with 7 bases identical to TRBD1. This CDR3 region has 15 residues. The junction had 11 bases not matched to a gene; V was cut back by 6 bases and J by 4 bases. CDR1 and CDR2 from the germline V gene are MNHEY and SVGAGI. The CDR3, as DNA: TGTGCCAGCAGCAACACCGGGACAGCCTTCTATGGCTACACCTTC. Protein product: CASSNTGTAFYGYTF.

The chain recombines TRBV9 with TRBJ1-2, with D perhaps matching TRBD1 (5 bases). CDR3 length: 14 amino acids. Germline-derived CDR1 and CDR2 are SGDLS and YYNGEE. Between the trimmed V and J ends, which lost 6 bases and 7 bases, there was a span of 19 bases. CDR3 DNA sequence: TGTGCCAGCACCACGAGTACAGGAATGATTGGCTACACCTTC. It specifies CASTTSTGMIGYTF. Using reference TRBV9 and TRBJ1-2 for the parts outside the CDR3, the full variable domain is DSGVTQTPKHLITATGQRVTLRCSPRSGDLSVYWYQQSLDQGLQFLIQYYNGEERAKGNILERFSAQQFPDLHSELNLSSLELGDSALYFCASTTSTGMIGYTFGSGTRLTVV.

This clone has a single count. The rearrangement joins TRBV19 to TRBJ2-3; 7 bases match TRBD1. CDR1 and CDR2 from the germline V gene are LNHDA and SQIVND (reference sequence). CDR3 length: 13 residues. J was trimmed by 1 base and V by 10 bases; bases with no gene match: 5. The CDR3 reads CATRQGGTDTQYF. In DNA, the CDR3 is TGTGCCACCAGACAGGGCGGCACAGATACGCAGTATTTT.

V is TRBV15 and J is TRBJ2-7; TRBD1 is a possible D gene (5 bases). CDR1 is LNHNV, CDR2 YYDKDF, per germline (reference sequence). This CDR3 spans 14 amino acids. V was trimmed by 6 bases and J by 3 bases, leaving 15 bases between them. In DNA form, the CDR3 reads TGTGCCACCAGTGGCGGCAGGGCGTACTACGAGCAGTACGTC. Its translation: CATSGGRAYYEQYV.

This sequence joins TRBV10-2 and TRBJ2-7, with D possibly being TRBD2 (6 bases). The germline CDR1 and CDR2 sequences are WSHSY and SAAADI. The CDR3 loop spans 14 amino acids. Deletions cut 4 bases from V and 6 bases from J, with 16 bases between. CDR3 protein: CASSVGGANREQYV. The CDR3 coding sequence is TGCGCCAGCAGTGTTGGAGGGGCGAATCGCGAGCAGTACGTC.